Listed below are T cell receptor beta chains from one sample, sequenced in a study of T cell changes during pregnancy in multiple sclerosis. Clones were read by immunoSEQ multiplex PCR, and TCRdb kept only the in-frame ones, dropping some. The repertoire has 30,000 to 40,000 clones, over 80% of them found once; the top ten carry over 0.3%. The material was CD4+ T cells from peripheral blood mononuclear cells, obtained in the third trimester of pregnancy. The receptors originated from a female donor in good health, enrolled as a control in a pregnancy study. Both conserved end residues are part of each CDR3. Part of the rows lack a size; the others show once, few, many or a class for expanded clones.

clone_size: NA
v_call: TRBV4-1
j_call: TRBJ2-3
cdr3_aa: CASSLGRGVYTDTQYF

clone_size: NA
v_call: TRBV19
j_call: TRBJ2-1
cdr3_aa: CASSPPRGYNEQFF

clone_size: NA
v_call: TRBV5-6
j_call: TRBJ1-1
cdr3_aa: CASSLGPSPDTEAFF

clone_size: NA
v_call: TRBV2
j_call: TRBJ2-7
cdr3_aa: CASRYGTETYEQYF

clone_size: NA
v_call: TRBV5-1
j_call: TRBJ1-1
cdr3_aa: CASSSEEGTEAFF

clone_size: once
v_call: TRBV27
j_call: TRBJ1-1
cdr3_aa: CASSLYRAPDTEAFF

clone_size: few
v_call: TRBV11-2
j_call: TRBJ1-2
cdr3_aa: CASSLEPSSEGYTF

clone_size: NA
v_call: TRBV28
j_call: TRBJ1-2
cdr3_aa: CASSSQISGGGSGYTF

clone_size: NA
v_call: TRBV7-2
j_call: TRBJ2-7
cdr3_aa: CASSLVRGSEQYF

clone_size: NA
v_call: TRBV9
j_call: TRBJ1-2
cdr3_aa: CASSASHRPGTGVGGYTF

clone_size: NA
v_call: TRBV5-5
j_call: TRBJ2-5
cdr3_aa: CASSSGLAGNQHLTQYF

clone_size: few
v_call: TRBV5-1
j_call: TRBJ2-2
cdr3_aa: CASSEVAVNTGELFF

clone_size: NA
v_call: TRBV2
j_call: TRBJ1-5
cdr3_aa: CASSVSDSGSGGQPQHF

clone_size: NA
v_call: TRBV10-3
j_call: TRBJ2-2
cdr3_aa: CAIQQGSGELFF

clone_size: NA
v_call: TRBV6-5
j_call: TRBJ2-7
cdr3_aa: CASSYSIIREGYEQYF

clone_size: NA
v_call: TRBV2
j_call: TRBJ1-5
cdr3_aa: CASSDLTDSYSNQPQHF

clone_size: NA
v_call: TRBV6-5
j_call: TRBJ2-2
cdr3_aa: CASSLLTSRSGELFF

clone_size: NA
v_call: TRBV29-1
j_call: TRBJ1-1
cdr3_aa: CSVFGSYTEAFF

clone_size: NA
v_call: TRBV7-9
j_call: TRBJ1-2
cdr3_aa: CASSLVPGHIYTF

clone_size: NA
v_call: TRBV11-2
j_call: TRBJ2-7
cdr3_aa: CASSFESGRHEQYF

clone_size: NA
v_call: TRBV18
j_call: TRBJ2-3
cdr3_aa: CASSPQTSDTQYF

clone_size: NA
v_call: TRBV28
j_call: TRBJ1-4
cdr3_aa: CASSGNRGAEGKLFF

clone_size: NA
v_call: TRBV9
j_call: TRBJ1-2
cdr3_aa: CASSPHRGSGYTF